The T cell receptor beta chain described here comes from a study of blood T cells in healthy people across ages (dated by TCRdb to the mid-2010s). For context, the study as a whole: In model experiments, template switching captured roughly one uniquely barcoded TCR beta cDNA molecule for every two T cells. To avoid experimental bias, donors of different ages were spread randomly across the sequencing lanes. The study analyzed two additional independent replicas of 1 million unique cDNA reads from the same blood draw for two donors, one aged 18 to 29 and one aged 80 or older. To track age-related changes in TCR beta repertoire diversity, the study relied on deep sequencing normalized with unique cDNA molecular identifiers. The donors were divided into four age groups: young (average 16 years), middle-aged (about 41), aged (approximately 62) and long-lived (around 87).

In its sample, this clonotype was seen many times. Its binding antigen is unknown. No quality values exist for individual bases; no much larger clone is one base distant. Systemically healthy Caucasian individuals from Russia, around 38 in total and aged about 6 to 95 years, were included as donors. Around 10 milliliters of peripheral blood were collected from each donor into EDTA-treated Vacutainer tubes. Ficoll-Paque density-gradient centrifugation was used to isolate PBMCs, with at least 7 million per sample. Trizol reagent was used to extract total RNA from the PBMCs, yielding at least 5 micrograms per sample. The percentages of naive CD45RAhigh/CD27high T cells were determined by flow cytometry on a PBMC aliquot from every donor. The receptor library was made with 5' RACE. Sequenced on an Illumina HiSeq 2500. A second PCR of about 6 to 11 cycles was run with a J-beta primer mix and a sample-barcoded 5' primer. Each TCR beta cDNA molecule received a unique molecular identifier from a template-switch 5' adaptor carrying 12 random nucleotides. At least 3 million CDR3-containing paired-end reads were obtained from each sample. First-strand cDNA was synthesized from all RNA with the Mint cDNA synthesis kit, primed by a TRBC-specific oligonucleotide. Following uracil-DNA glycosylase treatment, all cDNA underwent a first 18-cycle PCR with the universal primers M1SS and BC2_uni_R. The authors' pipeline ran thus. For normalization, 1 million high-quality reads, each with a distinct molecular identifier, were randomly selected from each sample. Reads sharing molecular identifiers were discarded rather than binned into consensus sequences. MiTCR, with a Q25 quality threshold and the strictest error-elimination algorithm, was used for CDR3 identification, clonotype clustering and error correction. A nonparametric unseen species model using Euler transformation provided a lower-bound estimate of total TCR beta diversity. The public sequencing data were trimmed at Q25 with fastp and processed into clonotypes with MiXCR by TCRdb, which kept only in-frame beta chains. Identical CDR3 proteins give one entry, which carries the most common genes and DNA. The V and J calls were determined by TCRdb, not by the authors. This sample gives about 650,000 distinct CDR3 sequences in total; approximately 29% of them show up just once. About 16% of the sample lies in the top ten.

What the authors observed across the whole study: Because profiling used bulk unsorted PBMCs, naive and antigen-experienced compartments could not be compared conclusively. Compared with the aged group, the long-lived group had more naive CD4+ T cells, fewer expanded clones and increased TCR diversity, a pattern suggesting age selection. Estimates of total diversity based on one million sequenced T cells were regarded as lower bounds and as underestimates. The CMV infection status of donors was not known, potentially confounding age-related changes in expanded clonotypes. As age increased, observed TCR beta diversity per million T cells dropped in a roughly linear way, and a significant reduction was already evident by age approximately 40. There was a strong correlation between observed TCR beta diversity and the percentage of naive T cells measured by flow cytometry.

V ends up 5 bases short and J 6 bases short, with an unmatched junction base count of 4. The germline V gene sets CDR1 to SGHTA and CDR2 to FQGNSA. Reading from cysteine to phenylalanine, the CDR3 counts 13 amino acids. Just CDR3 DNA is preserved here, 39 bases in frame from base 1. The chain employs TRBV7-2 and TRBJ1-2, and TRBD1 aligns with 9 junction nucleotides. The TCR comes from an elderly woman in good health. Donor details come from another sample of the same person, matched by shared clones. What was sequenced was blood. The CDR3 in this case is CASSPRTGDGYTF. The DNA sequence is given as TGTGCCAGCAGCCCCCGGACAGGGGATGGCTACACCTTC.